One sample yielded the 30 T cell receptor beta chains listed below, sequenced in a study of T cells in Graves' hyperthyroidism and ophthalmopathy. What was amplified from RNA transcripts were TCR beta CDR3 regions. HTBI primers were employed in a first-round RT-PCR of the TCR CDR3. TCRdb reprocessed the multiplex PCR reads with MiXCR, giving one entry per CDR3 protein. Among around 600,000 distinct CDR3 sequences listed, about 16% were seen once. What was sequenced was blood. The receptors come from a woman in her thirties or forties with Graves' ophthalmopathy.

There are many counts of this clonotype. V gene TRBV7-9 combines with J gene TRBJ2-2, with TRBD1 identical over 11 bases. In germline, CDR1 is SEHNR, CDR2 FQNEAQ (reference sequence). Germline trimming cut 8 bases from V and 1 base from J; bases unmatched to any gene: 9. The CDR3 is 17 amino acids. CDR3 bases: TGTGCCAGCCATGCTCTCGGGACAGGGGGGAACACCGGGGAGCTGTTTTTT. Its translation is CASHALGTGGNTGELFF.

This clonotype was seen repeatedly, ten times or more. V usage is TRBV20-1 and J usage is TRBJ1-1; D ambiguous. The CDR3 runs 18 residues. Germline CDR1 is DFQATT and CDR2 is SNEGSKA (reference sequence). Trimming removed 2 bases at V and 1 base at J, with 23 bases between. Written as DNA, the CDR3 is TGCAGTGCTAGATCCCTCCGACACGCCTGGGTTCAGAACACTGAAGCTTTCTTT. This encodes CSARSLRHAWVQNTEAFF.

This clonotype was picked up many times. This chain connects TRBV28 to TRBJ2-7, with D possibly TRBD2 on 6 matching bases. The CDR3 has 16 residues. Germline CDR1 is MDHEN and CDR2 is SYDVKM. V lost 6 bases, J lost 1 base, and 19 bases lay in between. In DNA, the CDR3 is TGTGCCAGCAGCCCTATGGACTACGAAGGGTCCTACGAGCAGTACTTC. Protein sequence: CASSPMDYEGSYEQYF.

Of note for this clonotype: A much larger clonotype is one base distant, so this may be a read error. The chain recombines TRBV2 with TRBJ1-1, with 9 bases that match TRBD1. The CDR3 covers 16 residues. The germline V gene encodes CDR1 SNHLY and CDR2 FYNNEI. In DNA form, the CDR3 reads TGTGCCGGCAGTGAAGCGCTTACAGGGGGCAAAACTGAAGCTTTCTTT. Encoded protein: CAGSEALTGGKTEAFF. The entire variable domain, with the rest obtained from reference TRBV2 and TRBJ1-1, is as follows: EPEVTQTPSHQVTQMGQEVILRCVPISNHLYFYWYRQILGQKVEFLVSFYNNEISEKSEIFDDQFSVERPDGSNFTLKIRSTKLEDSAMYFCAGSEALTGGKTEAFFGQGTRLTVV.

This sequence joins TRBV28 and TRBJ2-1; 9 bases align to TRBD2. The CDR3 runs to 18 residues. With 3 bases clipped from V and 9 bases from J, the junction kept 18 bases outside the gene matches. The germline V gene has CDR1 MDHEN and CDR2 SYDVKM. The CDR3 spells CASSLSYSLSSGVSEQFF. The CDR3 nucleotides are TGTGCCAGCAGTTTGTCCTACTCCTTATCTAGCGGGGTGAGTGAGCAGTTCTTC.

This clonotype was counted only a few times. The rearrangement uses TRBV7-2 and TRBJ2-2; D may be TRBD1 or TRBD2 (5 bases each). V shed 1 base and J shed 5 bases, with 11 bases lying between them. The germline V gene encodes CDR1 SGHTA and CDR2 FQGNSA. This CDR3 comprises 15 residues. The CDR3 DNA sequence: TGTGCCAGCAGCTTAGGGGGGAGTAGTACCGGGGAGCTGTTTTTT. Protein product: CASSLGGSSTGELFF.

This clonotype was seen at least ten times. V usage is TRBV12-3 or TRBV12-4 and J usage is TRBJ2-1, with a possible D match to TRBD1 (5 bases). This CDR3 has 14 residues. V was cut by 3 bases and J by 9 bases, with 15 bases left in between. Written as DNA, the CDR3 is TGTGCCAGCAGTTTTCTGGGGCTAGTCGGTGAGCAGTTCTTC. It is translated as CASSFLGLVGEQFF.

This clonotype was recorded at least ten times. This chain joins TRBV6-1 and TRBJ2-7, with D perhaps matching TRBD1 (7 bases). V was trimmed by 8 bases and J by 5 bases, leaving 16 bases between them. Germline values: CDR1 MNHNS, CDR2 SASEGT. CDR3 size: 13 residues. CDR3 in DNA: TGTGCCAGCCAGACAGGGAGGTATAACGAGCAGTACTTC. Amino acid sequence: CASQTGRYNEQYF.

The chain recombines TRBV3-1 with TRBJ1-6; D gene uncertain. V gave up 3 bases and J gave up 7 bases, with 10 bases separating them. The CDR3 runs to 14 residues. The V gene's germline CDR1 is LGHDT and CDR2 YNNKEL (reference sequence). As DNA, the CDR3 is TGTGCCAGCAGCCAGGACCGGCTCAATTCACCCCTCCACTTT. It translates to CASSQDRLNSPLHF.

This clonotype was counted ten times or more. This chain connects TRBV28 to TRBJ2-7, with D maybe TRBD1 (6 bases). The CDR3 totals 15 residues. The V gene lost 6 bases and the J gene lost 4 bases, with 19 bases spanning the gap. Looked up from germline, CDR1 is MDHEN and CDR2 is SYDVKM. The CDR3 protein is CASSPKTGTLYEQYF. Written as DNA, the CDR3 is TGTGCCAGCAGCCCTAAAACCGGGACACTTTACGAGCAGTACTTC.

In this sample, this clonotype turned up many times. The rearrangement links TRBV30 to TRBJ1-1; D is undetermined. There are 12 residues in the CDR3. V was shortened by 0 bases and J by 6 bases, with 8 bases between the two germline ends. Germline lookup yields CDR1 GTSNPN and CDR2 SVGIG (reference sequence). The DNA for the CDR3 is TGTGCCTGGAGTGTAGGTGAGCCTGAAGCTTTCTTT. This sequence encodes CAWSVGEPEAFF.

This clonotype was picked up many times. Here the CDR3 DNA reads TGTGCCAGCAGCCAAGACGGTGGGGATACGCAGTATTTT. Encoded protein: CASSQDGGDTQYF. The chain couples TRBV4-2 to TRBJ2-3, with no clear D. The germline V gene encodes CDR1 LGHNA and CDR2 YNFKEQ. The CDR3 is made up of 13 amino acids. Trimming pared 0 bases from V and 6 bases from J, leaving 7 bases between.

Notes on this clonotype: A much larger clone sits a single nucleotide away, making a read error possible. The DNA of the CDR3 is TGTGCCAGCGGACCACAGGGTCCACGTTACACCGGGGAGCTGTTTTTT. Translating gives CASGPQGPRYTGELFF. The chain combines TRBV28 with TRBJ2-2; a weak D match, TRBD1 (6 bases). The CDR3 extends over 16 amino acids. The germline CDR1 and CDR2 sequences are MDHEN and SYDVKM. V was clipped by 8 bases and J by 3 bases, with 19 bases between them.

There are many counts of this clonotype. V gene TRBV18 combines with J gene TRBJ2-3; no reliable D call. This CDR3 comprises 14 residues. V was pared by 3 bases and J by 2 bases, with 9 bases between. Per the germline V gene, CDR1 is KGHSH and CDR2 is LQKENI. The CDR3 spells CASSPTGLTDTQYF. In DNA form, the CDR3 reads TGTGCCAGCTCACCCACGGGTCTCACAGATACGCAGTATTTT.

This clonotype was counted at least ten times. The rearrangement joins TRBV2 to TRBJ2-1; TRBD2 agrees at 7 bases. The germline V gene encodes CDR1 SNHLY and CDR2 FYNNEI. This CDR3 has 15 residues. Trimming at V came to 5 bases and at J to 4 bases, leaving 8 bases not matched to a gene. The CDR3 loop reads CASSIVPAGYNEQFF. The CDR3 nucleotides are TGTGCCAGCAGTATCGTTCCAGCGGGGTACAATGAGCAGTTCTTC.

This clonotype was seen repeatedly, ten times or more. The rearrangement links TRBV28 to TRBJ2-7, with D unclear. Germline assignment: CDR1 MDHEN and CDR2 SYDVKM. Trimming took 2 bases from V and 6 from J, leaving 14 bases between them. This CDR3 is 14 amino acids long. In DNA form, the CDR3 reads TGTGCCAGCAGTTTAATGTTTAGAGGTGGCGAGCAGTACTTC. It yields the protein CASSLMFRGGEQYF. The whole variable domain, remainder taken from reference TRBV28 and TRBJ2-7, is DVKVTQSSRYLVKRTGEKVFLECVQDMDHENMFWYRQDPGLGLRLIYFSYDVKMKEKGDIPEGYSVSREKKERFSLILESASTNQTSMYLCASSLMFRGGEQYFGPGTRLTVT.

This clonotype was seen a few times. This rearrangement joins TRBV27 to TRBJ2-5; D unresolved. Deletions cut 7 bases from V and 6 bases from J, with 3 bases between. The CDR3 runs to 9 residues. CDR1 and CDR2 (germline): MNHEY, SMNVEV (reference sequence). CDR3 in DNA: TGTGCCAGCAAACAGACCCAGTACTTC. Amino acids: CASKQTQYF.

The chain is built from TRBV12-3 or TRBV12-4 and TRBJ2-5; D possibly corresponds to TRBD2 (6 bases). CDR3 length: 15 amino acids. The ends were cut back, 5 bases at V and 4 bases at J, with 17 bases in the middle. The CDR3 here is CASSPTRGQGETQYF. In DNA form, the CDR3 reads TGTGCCAGCAGTCCGACTAGGGGTCAGGGAGAGACCCAGTACTTC.

This clonotype was detected many times. The V and J genes are TRBV3-1 and TRBJ2-3; possibly TRBD1 for D (6 bases). Germline V gene lookup returns CDR1 LGHDT and CDR2 YNNKEL (reference sequence). This CDR3 region has 13 residues. V was shortened by 4 bases and J by 5 bases, with 10 bases between the two germline ends. CDR3: CASSLRGIDTQYF. The CDR3 DNA follows: TGTGCCAGCAGCCTCAGGGGTATAGATACGCAGTATTTT.

The rearrangement joins TRBV20-1 to TRBJ2-1; 8 bases align to TRBD2. CDR3 size: 15 residues. V trimming: 3 bases; J trimming: 4 bases; junction bases outside the gene matches: 8. The germline CDR1 and CDR2 sequences are DFQATT and SNEGSKA (reference sequence). The DNA for the CDR3 is TGCAGTGCTAGGGTCCCAGCGGGAGTTTACAATGAGCAGTTCTTC. Residues: CSARVPAGVYNEQFF.

This clonotype was seen ten or more times. The gene calls are TRBV2 and TRBJ1-6, with D possibly TRBD1 on 6 matching bases. CDR3 length equals 15 residues. V shed 2 bases and J shed 5 bases, with 10 bases lying between them. Germline CDR1 SNHLY, CDR2 FYNNEI. The CDR3 DNA reads TGTGCCAGCAGTGAAAACGGACAGCATAATTCACCCCTCCACTTT. This translates into CASSENGQHNSPLHF.

This clonotype was observed at least ten times. The CDR3, as DNA: TGTGCCAGCAGCTCGGGACTAGCGGGAGGCCTAAACACCGGGGAGCTGTTTTTT. Translated, it gives CASSSGLAGGLNTGELFF. V gene TRBV11-3 combines with J gene TRBJ2-2; the match to TRBD2 covers 15 bases. Germline CDR1 and CDR2: SGHNT and YENEEA. With 4 bases clipped from V and 2 bases from J, the junction kept 5 bases outside the gene matches. The CDR3 is 18 amino acids.

The chain recombines TRBV6-1 with TRBJ2-2, with D possibly matching TRBD1 (6 bases). Trimming left V 7 bases short and J 3 bases short, with 9 bases between. This CDR3 contains 13 residues. Germline CDR1 and CDR2: MNHNS and SASEGT. The CDR3 DNA follows: TGTGCCAGCACTAACAGGGACACCGGGGAGCTGTTTTTT. As protein: CASTNRDTGELFF.

This chain joins TRBV12-3 or TRBV12-4 and TRBJ2-5; 7 positions agree with TRBD2. This CDR3 has 15 residues. The J segment lost 1 base and the V segment lost 9 bases, leaving 11 bases of the junction unmatched. In DNA, the CDR3 is TGTGCCAGTCGCTACAGAACGGGGGGCCAAGAGACCCAGTACTTC. The encoded protein is CASRYRTGGQETQYF.

This clonotype has a count of ten or more. The CDR3 reads CASSPRLAGLYEQYF. CDR3 bases: TGTGCCAGCAGCCCAAGACTAGCGGGTTTATACGAGCAGTACTTC. V and J are TRBV28 and TRBJ2-7; TRBD2 agrees at 10 bases. CDR1 is MDHEN, CDR2 SYDVKM, per germline. Trimming at V came to 6 bases and at J to 4 bases, leaving 9 bases not matched to a gene. The CDR3 covers 15 residues.

The chain combines TRBV3-1 with TRBJ2-3, with 10 nucleotides matching TRBD2. Germline V lookup: CDR1 LGHDT, CDR2 YNNKEL (reference sequence). V was clipped by 2 bases and J by 6 bases; unmatched bases: 5. The CDR3 runs to 15 residues. This CDR3 is CASSQSLAGEDTQYF. The DNA for the CDR3 is TGTGCCAGCAGCCAAAGCCTAGCGGGAGAGGATACGCAGTATTTT.

This clonotype has ten or more counts. This chain uses TRBV7-8 with TRBJ1-1; no clear D. The V and J ends lost 5 bases and 0 bases respectively, with 19 bases between them. This CDR3 has 17 amino acids. Germline CDR1 SGHVS, CDR2 FQNEAQ. CDR3: CASSPRLGSYMNTEAFF. The CDR3 bases are TGTGCCAGCAGCCCCCGATTAGGGTCGTATATGAACACTGAAGCTTTCTTT.

The chain uses TRBV7-8 and TRBJ2-2, with 7 bases aligning to TRBD2. J gave up 4 bases and V 2 bases, and 13 bases lay outside the gene matches. The CDR3 is 18 residues long. In germline, CDR1 is SGHVS, CDR2 FQNEAQ. The DNA of the CDR3 is TGTGCCAGCAGCTTAATCCCGGGGGGTAGGGGTAGCACCGGGGAGCTGTTTTTT. Protein sequence: CASSLIPGGRGSTGELFF.

The genes are TRBV3-1 and TRBJ1-1; D call uncertain. V lost 5 bases, J lost 0 bases, and 7 bases lay in between. CDR3 length: 13 residues. The germline V gene encodes CDR1 LGHDT and CDR2 YNNKEL (reference sequence). Here the CDR3 reads CASSMAVNTEAFF. CDR3 in DNA: TGTGCCAGCAGCATGGCGGTGAACACTGAAGCTTTCTTT.

This clonotype has a handful of counts. The chain recombines TRBV5-6 with TRBJ2-5, with D unresolved. The CDR3 spans 13 residues. CDR1 SGHDT and CDR2 YYEEEE come from the germline V gene. V lost 2 bases to trimming and J lost 2 bases, with 7 bases between them. The chain's CDR3 is CASSFVKQETQYF. Written as DNA, the CDR3 is TGTGCCAGCAGCTTCGTCAAACAAGAGACCCAGTACTTC.